This entry concerns a single T cell receptor (beta chain). V lost 8 bases and J 6 bases, leaving 21 bases between the germline ends. Germline assignment: CDR1 SGHVS and CDR2 FQNEAQ. The CDR3 totals 15 residues. Preparation of the TCRbeta library used unique molecular identifiers. TCRdb reprocessed the PCR reads via MiXCR and lists one record per CDR3 protein. This sample has roughly 500,000 distinct CDR3 sequences, with about 17% found just once. These data come from a study of T-cell reconstitution after alpha-beta-depleted transplantation in children. J is TRBJ2-3 and V is TRBV7-8; TRBD2 is a possible D gene (6 bases). This sample comprised PBMCs from the stem cell graft donor, obtained from the stem cell graft. This TCR came from a human donor who donated a stem cell graft to a child with acute lymphoblastic leukemia. DNA of the CDR3: TGTGCCAGCCTACACCAAGTCTCGGGAGTCGATACGCAGTATTTT. Protein sequence: CASLHQVSGVDTQYF.